The clone carrying this TCR beta chain was detected a few times. Germline values: CDR1 MNHEY, CDR2 SVGAGI. The V end lost 6 bases, the J end lost 0 bases, and 15 bases lay between the germline ends. The CDR3 has 15 amino acids. This sample is part of a study of cytotoxic CD8 clonotypes in ibrutinib-treated CLL. Assay used: immunoSEQ multiplex PCR; TCRdb lists only in-frame clones, some missing. The sample consists of some 200,000 clones, approximately 72% of them appearing once. The sample in question was PBMCs, obtained after 24 months of ibrutinib treatment. The chain uses TRBV6-5 and TRBJ2-7; the D gene is possibly TRBD2 (6 bases). This receptor was taken from a human donor with chronic lymphocytic leukemia. CDR3 in amino acids: CASRVGGMSSYEQYF. Here the CDR3 DNA reads TGTGCCAGCAGGGTGGGAGGTATGAGCTCCTACGAGCAGTACTTC.